The 3 T cell receptor beta chains presented below share a single source sample, sequenced in a study of blood T cell repertoires in COVID-19. Measured with immunoSEQ multiplex PCR; TCRdb has only the in-frame clones, and not every one. The data hold around 110,000 clones, with approximately 89% observed a single time. Sequencing input: peripheral blood. The receptors derive from a man aged 40-50 years with acute or convalescent COVID-19.

This clone showed up just once. The V gene is TRBV7-3, the J gene TRBJ1-1, with a possible D match to TRBD1 (6 bases). CDR1 is SGHTA, CDR2 FQGTGA, per germline. The CDR3 totals 14 residues. Trimming left V 5 bases short and J 1 base short, with 11 bases between. CDR3 region: CASSPTGPNTEAFF. Here the CDR3 DNA reads TGTGCCAGCAGCCCGACAGGCCCGAACACTGAAGCTTTCTTT.

CDR3 DNA sequence: TGTGCCAGCAGCTTAGTGTCAGGTGGCATGAACACTGAAGCTTTCTTT. Amino acids: CASSLVSGGMNTEAFF. V gene TRBV11-2 combines with J gene TRBJ1-1; D unresolved. The CDR3 runs to 16 residues. Between the trimmed V and J ends, which lost 1 base and 0 bases, there was a span of 12 bases. Germline V CDR1 and CDR2: SGHAT, FQNNGV.

The V call is TRBV7-8, the J call TRBJ2-1; TRBD2 matches 9 bases. CDR1 is SGHVS and CDR2 is FQNEAQ in the germline V gene. The length of the CDR3 is 15 residues. The V segment lost 5 bases and the J segment 7 bases; nucleotides outside the gene matches: 9. The CDR3 spells CASSLGGLASNEQFF. In DNA form, the CDR3 reads TGTGCCAGCAGCCTTGGCGGACTAGCGTCGAATGAGCAGTTCTTC.